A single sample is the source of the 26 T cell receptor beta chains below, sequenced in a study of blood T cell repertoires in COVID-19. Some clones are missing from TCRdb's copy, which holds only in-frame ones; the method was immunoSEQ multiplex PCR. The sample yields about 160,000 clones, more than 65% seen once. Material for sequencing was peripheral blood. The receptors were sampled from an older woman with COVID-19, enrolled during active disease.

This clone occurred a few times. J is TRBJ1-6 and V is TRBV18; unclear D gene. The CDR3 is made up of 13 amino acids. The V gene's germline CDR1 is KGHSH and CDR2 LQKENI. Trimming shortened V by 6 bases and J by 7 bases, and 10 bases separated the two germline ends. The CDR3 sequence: CASSPAGNSPLHF. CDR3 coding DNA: TGTGCCAGCTCCCCGGCGGGGAATTCACCCCTCCACTTT. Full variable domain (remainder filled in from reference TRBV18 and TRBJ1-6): NAGVMQNPRHLVRRRGQEARLRCSPMKGHSHVYWYRQLPEEGLKFMVYLQKENIIDESGMPKERFSAEFPKEGPSILRIQQVVRGDSAAYFCASSPAGNSPLHFGNGTRLTVT.

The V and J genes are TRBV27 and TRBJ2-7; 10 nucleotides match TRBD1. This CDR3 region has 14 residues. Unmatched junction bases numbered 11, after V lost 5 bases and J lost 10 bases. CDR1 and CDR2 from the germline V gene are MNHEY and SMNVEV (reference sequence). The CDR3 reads CASSPIGQGGQQYV. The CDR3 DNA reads TGTGCCAGCAGTCCAATTGGACAGGGGGGACAACAGTACGTC.

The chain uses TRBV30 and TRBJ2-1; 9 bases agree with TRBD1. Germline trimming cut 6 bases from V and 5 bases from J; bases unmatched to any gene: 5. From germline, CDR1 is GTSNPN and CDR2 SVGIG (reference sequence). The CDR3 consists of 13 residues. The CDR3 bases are TGTGCCTGCACAGGGGGCGATCACAATGAGCAGTTCTTC. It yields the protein CACTGGDHNEQFF.

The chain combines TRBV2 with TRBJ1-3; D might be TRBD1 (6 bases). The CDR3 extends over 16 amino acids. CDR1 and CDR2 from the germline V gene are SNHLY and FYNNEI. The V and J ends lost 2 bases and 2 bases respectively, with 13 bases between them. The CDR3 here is CASSEPRGGPGNTIYF. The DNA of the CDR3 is TGTGCCAGCAGTGAACCGCGGGGGGGCCCTGGAAACACCATATATTTT.

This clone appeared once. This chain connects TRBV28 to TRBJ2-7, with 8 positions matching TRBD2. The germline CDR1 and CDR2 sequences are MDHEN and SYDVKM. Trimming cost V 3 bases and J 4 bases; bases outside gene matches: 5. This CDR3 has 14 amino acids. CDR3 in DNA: TGTGCCAGCAGTTTTGGGGGACTAGGGTACGAGCAGTACTTC. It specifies CASSFGGLGYEQYF.

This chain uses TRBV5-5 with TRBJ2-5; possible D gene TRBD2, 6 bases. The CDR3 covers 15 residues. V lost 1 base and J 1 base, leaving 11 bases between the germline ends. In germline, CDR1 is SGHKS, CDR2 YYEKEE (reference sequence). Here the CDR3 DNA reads TGTGCCAGCAGCTTGATCGCGGGGCCCCAAGAGACCCAGTACTTC. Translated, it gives CASSLIAGPQETQYF.

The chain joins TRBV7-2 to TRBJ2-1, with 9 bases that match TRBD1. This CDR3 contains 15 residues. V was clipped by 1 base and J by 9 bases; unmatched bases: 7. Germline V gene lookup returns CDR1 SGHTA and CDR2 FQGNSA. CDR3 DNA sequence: TGTGCCAGCAGCTTAGAGGGACAGGGTTACGCTGAGCAGTTCTTC. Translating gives CASSLEGQGYAEQFF.

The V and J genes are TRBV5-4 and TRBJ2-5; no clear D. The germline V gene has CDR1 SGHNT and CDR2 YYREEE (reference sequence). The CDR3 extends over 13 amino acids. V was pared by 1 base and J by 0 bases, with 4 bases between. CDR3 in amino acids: CASSLPNQETQYF. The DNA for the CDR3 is TGTGCCAGCAGCTTGCCCAACCAAGAGACCCAGTACTTC.

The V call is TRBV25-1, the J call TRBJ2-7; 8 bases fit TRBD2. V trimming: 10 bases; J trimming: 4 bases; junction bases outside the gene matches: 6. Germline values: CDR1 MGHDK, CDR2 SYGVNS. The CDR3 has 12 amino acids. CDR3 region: CAKVAGFYEQYF. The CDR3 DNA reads TGTGCCAAAGTAGCGGGATTTTACGAGCAGTACTTC.

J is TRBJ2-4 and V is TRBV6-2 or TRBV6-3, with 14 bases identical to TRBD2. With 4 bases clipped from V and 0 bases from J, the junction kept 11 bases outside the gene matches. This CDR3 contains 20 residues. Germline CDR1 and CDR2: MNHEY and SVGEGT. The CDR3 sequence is CASSSLRTSGGQIAKNIQYF. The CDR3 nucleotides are TGTGCCAGCAGTTCACTAAGGACTAGCGGGGGGCAAATAGCCAAAAACATTCAGTACTTC.

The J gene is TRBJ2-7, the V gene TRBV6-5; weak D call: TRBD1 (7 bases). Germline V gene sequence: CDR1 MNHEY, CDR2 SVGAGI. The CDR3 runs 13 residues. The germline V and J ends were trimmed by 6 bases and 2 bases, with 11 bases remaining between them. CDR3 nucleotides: TGTGCCAGCAGGGGGGGACAGACCTACGAGCAGTACTTC. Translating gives CASRGGQTYEQYF.

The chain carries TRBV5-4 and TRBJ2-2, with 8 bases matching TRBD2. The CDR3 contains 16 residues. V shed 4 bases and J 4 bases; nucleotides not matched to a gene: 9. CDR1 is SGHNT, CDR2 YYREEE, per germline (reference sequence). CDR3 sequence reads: CASSPKRELITGELFF. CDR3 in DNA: TGTGCCAGCAGCCCTAAGCGGGAGTTGATCACCGGGGAGCTGTTTTTT.

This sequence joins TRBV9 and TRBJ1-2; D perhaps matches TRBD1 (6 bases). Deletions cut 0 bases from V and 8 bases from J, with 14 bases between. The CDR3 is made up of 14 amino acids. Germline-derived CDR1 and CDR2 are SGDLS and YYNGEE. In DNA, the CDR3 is TGTGCCAGCAGCGTAGGCAGGGGAGGGAAAGGCTACACCTTC. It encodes CASSVGRGGKGYTF.

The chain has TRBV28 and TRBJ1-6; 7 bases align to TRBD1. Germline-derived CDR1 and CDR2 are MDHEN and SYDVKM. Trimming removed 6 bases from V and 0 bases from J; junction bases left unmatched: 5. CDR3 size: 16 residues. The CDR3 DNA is TGTGCCAGCAGCCCAGGGGGAGCCTCCTATAATTCACCCCTCCACTTT. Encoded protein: CASSPGGASYNSPLHF. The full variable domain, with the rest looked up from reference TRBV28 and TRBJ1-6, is DVKVTQSSRYLVKRTGEKVFLECVQDMDHENMFWYRQDPGLGLRLIYFSYDVKMKEKGDIPEGYSVSREKKERFSLILESASTNQTSMYLCASSPGGASYNSPLHFGNGTRLTVT.

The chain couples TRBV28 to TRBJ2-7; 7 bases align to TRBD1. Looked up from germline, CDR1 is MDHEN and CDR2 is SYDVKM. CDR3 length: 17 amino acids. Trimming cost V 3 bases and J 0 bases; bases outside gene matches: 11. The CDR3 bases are TGTGCCAGCAGTTTGGGGACAGCCCGAGGGATCTCCTACGAGCAGTACGTC. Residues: CASSLGTARGISYEQYV.

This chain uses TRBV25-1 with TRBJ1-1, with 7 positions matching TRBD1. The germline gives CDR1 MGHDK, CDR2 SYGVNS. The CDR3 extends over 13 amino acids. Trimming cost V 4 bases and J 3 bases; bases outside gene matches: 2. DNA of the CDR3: TGTGCCAGCAGTGTACAGGGGTACACTGAAGCTTTCTTT. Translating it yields CASSVQGYTEAFF.

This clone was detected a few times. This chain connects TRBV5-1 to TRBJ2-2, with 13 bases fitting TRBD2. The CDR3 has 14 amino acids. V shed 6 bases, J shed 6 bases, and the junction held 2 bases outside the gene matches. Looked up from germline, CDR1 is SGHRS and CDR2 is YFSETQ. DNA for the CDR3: TGCGCCAGCATGGGGACTAGCGGGGCCGGGGAGCTGTTTTTT. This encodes CASMGTSGAGELFF.

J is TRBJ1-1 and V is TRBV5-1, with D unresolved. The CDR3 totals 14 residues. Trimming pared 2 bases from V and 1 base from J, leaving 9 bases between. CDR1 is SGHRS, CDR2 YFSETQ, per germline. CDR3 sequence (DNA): TGCGCCAGCAGCTTATCTTTACAGAACACTGAAGCTTTCTTT. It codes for CASSLSLQNTEAFF.

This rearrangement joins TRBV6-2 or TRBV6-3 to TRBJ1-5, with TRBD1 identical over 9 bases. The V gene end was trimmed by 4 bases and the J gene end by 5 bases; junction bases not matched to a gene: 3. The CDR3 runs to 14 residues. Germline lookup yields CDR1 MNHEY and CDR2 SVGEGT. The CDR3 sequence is CASSLDRGYQPQHF. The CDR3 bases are TGTGCCAGCAGTTTGGACAGGGGCTATCAGCCCCAGCATTTT.

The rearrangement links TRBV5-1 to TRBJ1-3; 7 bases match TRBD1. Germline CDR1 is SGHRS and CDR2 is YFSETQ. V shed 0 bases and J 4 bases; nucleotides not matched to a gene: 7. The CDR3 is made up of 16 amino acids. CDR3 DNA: TGCGCCAGCAGCTTGGCCGGGCGACAGGGAGGAAACACCATATATTTT. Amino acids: CASSLAGRQGGNTIYF.

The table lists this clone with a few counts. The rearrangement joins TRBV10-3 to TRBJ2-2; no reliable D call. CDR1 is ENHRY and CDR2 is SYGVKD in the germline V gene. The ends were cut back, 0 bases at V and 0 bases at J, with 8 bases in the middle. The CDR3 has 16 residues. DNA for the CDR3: TGTGCCATCAGTGAGTCCGAGATCCCGAACACCGGGGAGCTGTTTTTT. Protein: CAISESEIPNTGELFF.

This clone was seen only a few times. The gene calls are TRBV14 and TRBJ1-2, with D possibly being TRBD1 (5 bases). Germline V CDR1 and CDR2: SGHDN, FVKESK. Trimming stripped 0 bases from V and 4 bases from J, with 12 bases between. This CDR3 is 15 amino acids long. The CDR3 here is CASSQDLAGLYGYTF. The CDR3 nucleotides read TGTGCCAGCAGCCAAGATCTGGCAGGGCTCTATGGCTACACCTTC.

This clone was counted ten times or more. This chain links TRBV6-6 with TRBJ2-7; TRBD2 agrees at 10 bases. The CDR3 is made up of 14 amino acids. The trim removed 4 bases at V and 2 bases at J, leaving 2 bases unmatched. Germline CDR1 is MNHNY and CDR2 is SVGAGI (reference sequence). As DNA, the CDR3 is TGTGCCAGCAGTTTAGCGGGAGGTACCTACGAGCAGTACTTC. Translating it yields CASSLAGGTYEQYF.

The DNA for the CDR3 is TGTGCCAGCAGCTTAACAGCGGGAGTCACCTACGAGCAGTACTTC. Translated: CASSLTAGVTYEQYF. This sequence joins TRBV7-3 and TRBJ2-7, with 8 bases fitting TRBD2. The CDR3 runs to 15 residues. With 0 bases clipped from V and 2 bases from J, the junction kept 3 bases outside the gene matches. Germline V gene sequence: CDR1 SGHTA, CDR2 FQGTGA.

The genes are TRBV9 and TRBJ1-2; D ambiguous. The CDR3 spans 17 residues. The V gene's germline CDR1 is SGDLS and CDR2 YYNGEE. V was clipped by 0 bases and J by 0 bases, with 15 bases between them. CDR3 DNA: TGTGCCAGCAGCGTAGATGGCGGGTGGACCGCTAACTATGGCTACACCTTC. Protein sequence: CASSVDGGWTANYGYTF.

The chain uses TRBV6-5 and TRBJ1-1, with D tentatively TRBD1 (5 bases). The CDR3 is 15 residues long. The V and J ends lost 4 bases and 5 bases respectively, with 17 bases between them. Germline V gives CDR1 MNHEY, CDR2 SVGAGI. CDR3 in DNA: TGTGCCAGCAGTTCCCTCCGGCGGGGGATTACTGAAGCTTTCTTT. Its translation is CASSSLRRGITEAFF.